This TCR beta chain was identified during a study of early T cells in non-severe SARS-CoV-2 infection. Study-level background: Bulk RNA from unsorted whole blood was sequenced; chains were unpaired.

This clonotype has just a few counts. TCRdb independently ran MiXCR on the 5' RACE reads; one entry per CDR3 protein. The sample yields more than 60,000 distinct CDR3 sequences, about 11% seen once. This CDR3 comprises 13 residues. Germline V gives CDR1 KGHDR, CDR2 SFDVKD. V was pared by 5 bases and J by 1 base, with 7 bases between. Sequencing was performed on whole blood, taken at baseline. The source is an adult who was a healthcare worker with PCR-confirmed SARS-CoV-2 infection or an uninfected control (not recorded which). The donor label of this sample is uncertain. This sequence joins TRBV24-1 and TRBJ2-5; the D gene is possibly TRBD2 (5 bases). The CDR3 nucleotides are TGTGCCACCAGTGCTAGCCTCCAAGAGACCCAGTACTTC. Residues: CATSASLQETQYF.